Ten or more counts support the clone carrying this TCR beta chain. Individual cDNA molecules each received unique molecular identifiers attached to them. TCRdb passed the 5' RACE reads through MiXCR, listing each CDR3 protein once. The sample lists about 37,000 distinct CDR3 sequences, approximately 5% occurring once. The sample is drawn from a study of early T cells in non-severe SARS-CoV-2 infection. About the research overall: The study sequenced bulk RNA from unsorted whole blood, with chains unpaired.

Germline values: CDR1 MNHEY, CDR2 SVGEGT. CDR3 length: 18 amino acids. After removal of 2 bases from V and 5 bases from J, the junction contained 14 bases not matched to a gene. The specimen sequenced was whole blood. The origin of this receptor is an adult who was a healthcare worker with PCR-confirmed SARS-CoV-2 infection or an uninfected control (not recorded which). The V and J genes are TRBV6-2 or TRBV6-3 and TRBJ2-3, with 9 positions matching TRBD2. CDR3 protein: CASSYALPRGGAGDTQYF. The CDR3 nucleotides read TGTGCCAGCAGTTACGCCCTTCCACGCGGGGGGGCAGGAGATACGCAGTATTTT.